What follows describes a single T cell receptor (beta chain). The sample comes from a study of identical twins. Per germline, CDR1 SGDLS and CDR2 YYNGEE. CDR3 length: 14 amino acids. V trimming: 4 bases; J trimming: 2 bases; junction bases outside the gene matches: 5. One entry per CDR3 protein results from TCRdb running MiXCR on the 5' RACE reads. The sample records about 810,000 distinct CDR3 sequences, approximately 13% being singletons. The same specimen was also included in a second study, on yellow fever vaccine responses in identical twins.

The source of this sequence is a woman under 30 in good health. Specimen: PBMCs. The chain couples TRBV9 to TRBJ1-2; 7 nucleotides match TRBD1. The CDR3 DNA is TGTGCCAGCAGCAAAGAACAGGGGAACTATGGCTACACCTTC. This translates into CASSKEQGNYGYTF.